The 25 T cell receptor beta chains given below trace back to one sample, sequenced in a study of blood T cell repertoires in COVID-19. Assay: immunoSEQ multiplex PCR; the TCRdb copy retains only in-frame clones and omits some. The profile shows 120,000 to 150,000 clones, almost 80% of them singletons. The sample comprised peripheral blood. Receptors were obtained from a middle-aged man with active or convalescent COVID-19.

The J gene is TRBJ1-1, the V gene TRBV19; weak D call: TRBD1 (5 bases). This CDR3 contains 15 residues. Germline CDR1 is LNHDA and CDR2 is SQIVND (reference sequence). Deletions cut 3 bases from V and 0 bases from J, with 11 bases between. The CDR3 loop reads CASSIEQALNTEAFF. The CDR3 DNA is TGTGCCAGTAGTATTGAACAGGCCTTGAACACTGAAGCTTTCTTT.

The V call is TRBV10-3, the J call TRBJ2-5; the match to TRBD2 covers 8 bases. CDR3 length: 14 amino acids. V lost 6 bases to trimming and J lost 2 bases; unmatched junction nucleotides: 5. Germline V gives CDR1 ENHRY, CDR2 SYGVKD. DNA for the CDR3: TGTGCCATCAGCGAACTAGCGGCTCAAGAGACCCAGTACTTC. Its translation: CAISELAAQETQYF.

The chain carries TRBV13 and TRBJ2-7, with TRBD2 matching over 11 bases. V dropped 4 bases and J dropped 2; count of bases not matched to a gene: 7. Germline values: CDR1 PRHDT, CDR2 FYEKMQ (reference sequence). This CDR3 has 16 amino acids. The CDR3 reads CASSSWTSGHTYEQYF. The CDR3 DNA follows: TGTGCCAGCAGCTCCTGGACTAGCGGGCATACCTACGAGCAGTACTTC. Full variable domain (outside the CDR3, taken from reference TRBV13 and TRBJ2-7): AAGVIQSPRHLIKEKRETATLKCYPIPRHDTVYWYQQGPGQDPQFLISFYEKMQSDKGSIPDRFSAQQFSDYHSELNMSSLELGDSALYFCASSSWTSGHTYEQYFGPGTRLTVT.

The chain carries TRBV9 and TRBJ2-1; 9 nucleotides agree with TRBD2. Trimming took 3 bases from V and 4 from J; bases not matched to a gene: 5. The germline V gene encodes CDR1 SGDLS and CDR2 YYNGEE. The CDR3 length is 15 residues. The DNA for the CDR3 is TGTGCCAGCAGCGACCTAGCGGGACCTTACAATGAGCAGTTCTTC. Translation: CASSDLAGPYNEQFF.

V gene TRBV28 combines with J gene TRBJ2-7; TRBD1 might be the D (7 bases). Deletions cut 4 bases from V and 3 bases from J, with 16 bases between. The germline V gene encodes CDR1 MDHEN and CDR2 SYDVKM. The CDR3 length is 15 residues. The CDR3 protein is CASSSAGTAHYEQYF. In DNA, the CDR3 is TGTGCCAGCAGTTCGGCGGGGACAGCCCACTACGAGCAGTACTTC. Using reference TRBV28 and TRBJ2-7 for the parts outside the CDR3, the full variable domain is DVKVTQSSRYLVKRTGEKVFLECVQDMDHENMFWYRQDPGLGLRLIYFSYDVKMKEKGDIPEGYSVSREKKERFSLILESASTNQTSMYLCASSSAGTAHYEQYFGPGTRLTVT.

This chain links TRBV7-8 with TRBJ2-1, with D possibly TRBD2 on 6 matching bases. The ends were cut back, 0 bases at V and 10 bases at J, with 7 bases in the middle. Germline CDR1 reads SGHVS; CDR2 reads FQNEAQ. The CDR3 runs to 12 residues. CDR3 sequence: CASSLARGEQFF. CDR3 in DNA: TGTGCCAGCAGCTTAGCGCGGGGAGAGCAGTTCTTC.

The gene calls are TRBV7-6 and TRBJ2-7; maybe TRBD1 (5 bases). CDR1 and CDR2 (germline): SGHVS, FNYEAQ. This CDR3 comprises 13 residues. V lost 3 bases to trimming and J lost 3 bases, with 9 bases between them. This chain's CDR3 is CASSFGHLYEQYF. In DNA form, the CDR3 reads TGTGCCAGCAGCTTCGGACACCTCTACGAGCAGTACTTC.

This clone has just a few counts. The V call is TRBV10-3, the J call TRBJ1-2; 9 nucleotides align to TRBD1. V lost 2 bases and J lost 7; bases outside the gene matches: 8. The CDR3 length is 15 residues. Germline assignment: CDR1 ENHRY and CDR2 SYGVKD. CDR3 protein: CAISELGTGKGGYTF. In DNA, the CDR3 is TGTGCCATCAGTGAGCTCGGGACAGGGAAGGGTGGCTACACCTTC.

The rearrangement links TRBV2 to TRBJ2-2; D might be TRBD2 (6 bases). Germline V gene lookup returns CDR1 SNHLY and CDR2 FYNNEI. The CDR3 covers 21 residues. The ends were cut back, 7 bases at V and 1 base at J, with 31 bases in the middle. The CDR3 sequence: CASKVLTSSTTGRGNTGELFF. The DNA of the CDR3 is TGTGCCAGCAAAGTATTAACTAGCTCGACCACGGGGCGGGGGAACACCGGGGAGCTGTTTTTT.

J is TRBJ1-2 and V is TRBV7-2; tentatively, D is TRBD1 (5 bases). Between the trimmed V and J ends, which lost 5 bases and 1 base, there was a span of 26 bases. The CDR3 loop spans 19 amino acids. CDR1 and CDR2 from the germline V gene are SGHTA and FQGNSA. Here the CDR3 DNA reads TGTGCCAGCAGCCAAGTGTGGGGGGAGCCCGACCATCTTAACTATGGCTACACCTTC. Translated, it gives CASSQVWGEPDHLNYGYTF.

This chain joins TRBV2 and TRBJ2-1; tentatively, D is TRBD1 (5 bases). The CDR3 sequence is 15 residues long. Per germline, CDR1 SNHLY and CDR2 FYNNEI. V lost 5 bases and J lost 4, with 15 bases in between. The CDR3 loop is CASSPIRGKYNEQFF. In DNA, the CDR3 is TGTGCCAGCAGTCCCATTAGGGGAAAATACAATGAGCAGTTCTTC.

This clone was detected only a few times. The CDR3 DNA sequence: TGTGCCAGCTCACGGCAGGGGGCGCGCGGTGAAAAACTGTTTTTT. This gives the protein CASSRQGARGEKLFF. The chain joins TRBV18 to TRBJ1-4, with 8 nucleotides matching TRBD1. V lost 4 bases, J lost 7 bases, and 8 bases stayed unmatched. The CDR3 runs 15 residues. The germline V gene has CDR1 KGHSH and CDR2 LQKENI. The variable domain in full, with the rest retrieved from reference TRBV18 and TRBJ1-4, is NAGVMQNPRHLVRRRGQEARLRCSPMKGHSHVYWYRQLPEEGLKFMVYLQKENIIDESGMPKERFSAEFPKEGPSILRIQQVVRGDSAAYFCASSRQGARGEKLFFGSGTQLSVL.

The chain couples TRBV4-2 to TRBJ2-7; TRBD1 is a possible D gene (5 bases). The CDR3 loop spans 14 amino acids. Germline V gives CDR1 LGHNA, CDR2 YNFKEQ. With 3 bases removed from V and 2 bases from J, the gap between germline ends came to 11 bases. CDR3 sequence reads: CASSQRSGPYEQYF. The DNA of the CDR3 is TGTGCCAGCAGCCAGAGGTCAGGGCCCTACGAGCAGTACTTC.

This chain uses TRBV11-3 with TRBJ2-7; TRBD2 is a possible D gene (6 bases). V was trimmed by 3 bases and J by 6 bases, leaving 12 bases between them. CDR1 SGHNT and CDR2 YENEEA come from the germline V gene. This CDR3 has 13 amino acids. The CDR3 DNA reads TGTGCCAGCAGCTTGGGACTTGAGTCCGAGCAGTACTTC. Amino acid sequence: CASSLGLESEQYF. The variable domain in full, with the rest retrieved from reference TRBV11-3 and TRBJ2-7, is EAGVVQSPRYKIIEKKQPVAFWCNPISGHNTLYWYLQNLGQGPELLIRYENEEAVDDSQLPKDRFSAERLKGVDSTLKIQPAELGDSAVYLCASSLGLESEQYFGPGTRLTVT.

This clone turned up a few times. The chain uses TRBV2 and TRBJ2-7; TRBD1 matches at 8 bases. V gave up 6 bases and J gave up 4 bases; unmatched junction bases: 5. The CDR3 sequence is 13 residues long. CDR1 is SNHLY, CDR2 FYNNEI, per germline. This chain's CDR3 is CASSYRTGYEQYF. CDR3 nucleotide sequence: TGTGCCAGCAGCTACAGGACAGGGTACGAGCAGTACTTC.

The gene calls are TRBV13 and TRBJ1-6; D not resolved. The germline V gene has CDR1 PRHDT and CDR2 FYEKMQ (reference sequence). Trimming shortened V by 2 bases and J by 0 bases, and 8 bases separated the two germline ends. This CDR3 comprises 16 residues. CDR3 amino acids: CASSLTISSYNSPLHF. DNA for the CDR3: TGTGCCAGCAGCTTAACGATTAGCTCCTATAATTCACCCCTCCACTTT.

The genes are TRBV19 and TRBJ2-5; the match to TRBD2 covers 12 bases. Germline CDR1 reads LNHDA; CDR2 reads SQIVND (reference sequence). V lost 4 bases, J lost 5 bases, and 8 bases stayed unmatched. CDR3 size: 16 residues. The CDR3 loop reads CASSKGTSGRKETQYF. The CDR3 DNA follows: TGTGCCAGTAGTAAAGGGACTAGCGGGCGGAAGGAGACCCAGTACTTC.

The rearrangement joins TRBV9 to TRBJ1-5, with TRBD1 matching over 9 bases. In germline, CDR1 is SGDLS, CDR2 YYNGEE. The CDR3 consists of 15 residues. V was pared by 0 bases and J by 5 bases, with 3 bases of the junction left unmatched. The CDR3 sequence: CASSVDGTGHQPQHF. Written as DNA, the CDR3 is TGTGCCAGCAGCGTAGACGGGACAGGGCATCAGCCCCAGCATTTT.

Many counts were recorded for this clone. This chain joins TRBV24-1 and TRBJ2-7; 12 bases line up with TRBD2. Germline loops: CDR1 KGHDR, CDR2 SFDVKD. V shed 4 bases, J shed 2 bases, and the junction held 8 bases outside the gene matches. The CDR3 extends over 17 amino acids. CDR3 in amino acids: CATSDSTSGSPPYEQYF. In DNA, the CDR3 is TGTGCCACCAGTGACTCGACTAGCGGGAGCCCCCCCTACGAGCAGTACTTC.

In this sample, this clone turned up once. The same CDR3 also results from other DNA sequences found in this sample. The V gene is TRBV11-3, the J gene TRBJ1-1; no clear D. Germline-derived CDR1 and CDR2 are SGHNT and YENEEA. The CDR3 spans 13 residues. The germline V and J ends were trimmed by 1 base and 1 base, with 4 bases remaining between them. This CDR3 reads CASSLAENTEAFF. The CDR3 nucleotides read TGTGCCAGCAGCTTAGCAGAGAACACTGAAGCTTTCTTT.

A word on this clone: Other nucleotide sequences from this sample produce the same CDR3. The gene calls are TRBV5-1 and TRBJ1-2; 8 bases agree with TRBD1. Germline V gene data show CDR1 as SGHRS and CDR2 as YFSETQ. V lost 3 bases, J lost 2 bases, and 3 bases stayed unmatched. The CDR3 has 14 amino acids. As DNA, the CDR3 is TGCGCCAGCAGCTCCGGACAGGGCAACTATGGCTACACCTTC. Protein: CASSSGQGNYGYTF.

CDR3 DNA: TGTGCCACCAGCACCTCGACAGGGTGGCGCACAGATACGCAGTATTTT. Translation: CATSTSTGWRTDTQYF. V and J are TRBV15 and TRBJ2-3; TRBD1 matches 7 bases. Germline loops: CDR1 LNHNV, CDR2 YYDKDF (reference sequence). The trim removed 4 bases at V and 1 base at J, leaving 8 bases unmatched. This CDR3 region has 16 residues.

The chain has TRBV27 and TRBJ2-1, with 14 bases matching TRBD2. CDR3 length: 15 amino acids. J was trimmed by 8 bases and V by 6 bases; bases with no gene match: 6. CDR1 is MNHEY, CDR2 SMNVEV, per germline (reference sequence). This CDR3 is CASSNQGLAGDEQFF. Written as DNA, the CDR3 is TGTGCCAGCAGCAACCAGGGACTAGCGGGAGATGAGCAGTTCTTC.

The gene calls are TRBV24-1 and TRBJ2-1; the D gene is possibly TRBD1 (6 bases). The CDR3 sequence is 17 residues long. From germline, CDR1 is KGHDR and CDR2 SFDVKD. V lost 3 bases and J 6 bases, leaving 20 bases between the germline ends. The CDR3 sequence: CATSDPTDRWWGNEQFF. DNA of the CDR3: TGTGCCACCAGTGATCCAACCGACAGGTGGTGGGGCAATGAGCAGTTCTTC.

The chain employs TRBV7-2 and TRBJ2-1; tentative D call: TRBD2 (6 bases). Trimming shortened V by 5 bases and J by 0 bases, and 14 bases separated the two germline ends. The germline V gene encodes CDR1 SGHTA and CDR2 FQGNSA. The CDR3 sequence is 16 residues long. CDR3 nucleotide sequence: TGTGCCAGCAGCCCCGGTAGCGGTAGCTCCTACAATGAGCAGTTCTTC. It codes for CASSPGSGSSYNEQFF.